Listed here are 25 T cell receptor beta chains from one sample, sequenced in a study of human T cells and chemical hapten exposure. As for time point: pre-sensitization, week 0. This sample's treatment: therapeutic diphenylcyclopropenone sensitization with weekly scalp DPC. RNA extraction used unfractionated whole blood as the source of total RNA. TCRdb reprocessed the RACE reads via MiXCR and lists one record per CDR3 protein. The sample lists roughly 50,000 distinct CDR3 sequences; more than 9% were seen once. The starting material was whole blood, obtained in connection with sensitization to the hapten diphenylcyclopropenone (DPC). Receptors were obtained from a woman aged 25 to 45 with alopecia areata. Some clones in this sample may be carry-over from other donors' samples.

At least ten counts were recorded for this clonotype. The V and J genes are TRBV20-1 and TRBJ2-1, with 7 bases fitting TRBD1. This CDR3 is 14 amino acids long. CDR1 is DFQATT and CDR2 is SNEGSKA in the germline V gene (reference sequence). J was trimmed by 5 bases and V by 6 bases; bases with no gene match: 10. CDR3 coding DNA: TGCAGTGCGGAACAGGGGCCCCTTCACAATGAGCAGTTCTTC. Translating it yields CSAEQGPLHNEQFF.

For this clonotype: Since the CDR3 does not end with the conserved phenylalanine or tryptophan, this likely comes from a read error. The chain employs TRBV11-2 and TRBJ2-3; 8 bases map to TRBD2. J lost 1 base, V lost 5 bases, and 5 bases had no gene match. The length of the CDR3 is 15 residues. Germline V lookup: CDR1 SGHAT, CDR2 FQNNGV. The CDR3 DNA reads as TGTGCCAGCAGCCGATGGACTAGCCGCACAGATACGCAGTATTTG. As protein: CASSRWTSRTDTQYL.

This clonotype was seen repeatedly, ten times or more. The chain carries TRBV28 and TRBJ1-5; D perhaps matches TRBD1 (6 bases). The CDR3 is 16 amino acids. The V end lost 3 bases, the J end lost 7 bases, and 19 bases lay between the germline ends. Germline V gene lookup returns CDR1 MDHEN and CDR2 SYDVKM. Here the CDR3 DNA reads TGTGCCAGCAGTTTGATGGCAGGGGAAGGATGGCAGCCCCAGCATTTT. It codes for CASSLMAGEGWQPQHF.

This clonotype turned up a few times. This rearrangement joins TRBV27 to TRBJ1-5; 7 bases are a match to TRBD1. CDR3 length: 14 amino acids. V dropped 2 bases and J dropped 7; count of bases not matched to a gene: 5. The germline V gene has CDR1 MNHEY and CDR2 SMNVEV (reference sequence). CDR3 coding DNA: TGTGCCAGCAGTTTAGGGGGAGGGGGCCAGCCCCAGCATTTT. Its translation: CASSLGGGGQPQHF.

This clonotype has a handful of counts. The V and J genes are TRBV7-9 and TRBJ1-4, with D possibly matching TRBD1 (6 bases). The V gene lost 4 bases and the J gene lost 7 bases, with 13 bases spanning the gap. Germline loops: CDR1 SEHNR, CDR2 FQNEAQ (reference sequence). The CDR3 runs 14 residues. The CDR3, as DNA: TGTGCCAGCAGCTCAGGGGCGGGAGGTGAAAAACTGTTTTTT. Its translation: CASSSGAGGEKLFF.

This clonotype has a handful of counts. The chain employs TRBV20-1 and TRBJ2-2; TRBD2 aligns across 9 bases. CDR1 and CDR2 from the germline V gene are DFQATT and SNEGSKA (reference sequence). The length of the CDR3 is 18 residues. V shed 3 bases, J shed 0 bases, and the junction held 11 bases outside the gene matches. For the CDR3, the DNA is TGCAGTGCTAGCTTGGAGGTCATAGCGGGGGCGAACACCGGGGAGCTGTTTTTT. The encoded protein is CSASLEVIAGANTGELFF.

The sample holds a few counts of this clonotype. The chain carries TRBV6-2 or TRBV6-3 and TRBJ2-6; D not certain. The germline CDR1 and CDR2 sequences are MNHEY and SVGEGT. Trimming shortened V by 4 bases and J by 2 bases, and 9 bases separated the two germline ends. There are 15 residues in the CDR3. CDR3 residues: CASSWEAPGANVLTF. In nucleotides, the CDR3 is TGTGCCAGCAGTTGGGAAGCGCCTGGGGCCAACGTCCTGACTTTC.

This clonotype was observed many times. The chain is built from TRBV20-1 and TRBJ1-1; D is uncertain. This CDR3 contains 14 residues. In germline, CDR1 is DFQATT, CDR2 SNEGSKA (reference sequence). Deletions cut 3 bases from V and 3 bases from J, with 14 bases between. Here the CDR3 DNA reads TGCAGTGCTAGGAGCGGGGAGAGGTACACTGAAGCTTTCTTT. Its translation is CSARSGERYTEAFF.

Only a few counts were recorded for this clonotype. The V call is TRBV5-1, the J call TRBJ2-5; tentatively, D is TRBD1 (6 bases). V was pared by 3 bases and J by 3 bases, with 15 bases between. This CDR3 has 15 residues. The V gene's germline CDR1 is SGHRS and CDR2 YFSETQ. The CDR3 is CASSSHRGFEETQYF. The DNA for the CDR3 is TGCGCCAGCAGCTCACATAGGGGGTTCGAAGAGACCCAGTACTTC.

The chain uses TRBV5-1 and TRBJ2-6; no reliable D call. From germline, CDR1 is SGHRS and CDR2 YFSETQ. Trimming cost V 0 bases and J 4 bases, with 14 bases left between them. The CDR3 sequence is 17 residues long. DNA of the CDR3: TGCGCCAGCAGCTTGGAAGGGCCCATGGACGGGGCCAACGTCCTGACTTTC. Encoded protein: CASSLEGPMDGANVLTF.

This clonotype has a handful of counts. The genes are TRBV2 and TRBJ2-3; 11 nucleotides line up with TRBD2. There are 18 residues in the CDR3. J was trimmed by 2 bases and V by 0 bases; bases with no gene match: 7. Germline assignment: CDR1 SNHLY and CDR2 FYNNEI. The chain's CDR3 is CASSEALASGGLTDTQYF. CDR3 coding DNA: TGTGCCAGCAGTGAAGCTTTGGCTAGCGGGGGGCTCACAGATACGCAGTATTTT.

This clonotype was picked up many times. J is TRBJ1-6 and V is TRBV12-3 or TRBV12-4; perhaps TRBD1 as D (5 bases). CDR3 size: 16 residues. V was shortened by 1 base and J by 6 bases, with 13 bases between the two germline ends. CDR3 in amino acids: CASSLDPRQRNSPLHF. CDR3 coding DNA: TGTGCCAGCAGTTTAGACCCCAGACAGCGTAATTCACCCCTCCACTTT.

This chain joins TRBV30 and TRBJ2-7; D remains unclear. V lost 5 bases and J lost 2, with 19 bases in between. Germline CDR1 is GTSNPN and CDR2 is SVGIG (reference sequence). The CDR3 covers 15 residues. CDR3 nucleotide sequence: TGTGCCTGGGCCCTCCCTACCATGTCCGCCTACGAGCAGTACTTC. It specifies CAWALPTMSAYEQYF.

The chain is built from TRBV4-2 and TRBJ2-5; 7 bases are shared with TRBD1. Trimming removed 1 base from V and 3 bases from J; junction bases left unmatched: 5. Germline V gene lookup returns CDR1 LGHNA and CDR2 YNFKEQ. The CDR3 loop spans 15 amino acids. CDR3 nucleotide sequence: TGTGCCAGCAGCCAAGCCGGGGACAGCGAAGAGACCCAGTACTTC. This encodes CASSQAGDSEETQYF.

J is TRBJ2-7 and V is TRBV28; 10 bases are shared with TRBD1. Germline V gives CDR1 MDHEN, CDR2 SYDVKM. The CDR3 runs 16 residues. V gave up 2 bases and J gave up 1 base; unmatched junction bases: 5. The DNA for the CDR3 is TGTGCCAGCAGTTTAGGGAGGACAGGGGGTTCCTACGAGCAGTACTTC. It is translated as CASSLGRTGGSYEQYF.

The sample holds many counts of this clonotype. The rearrangement uses TRBV28 and TRBJ1-3; the D gene is possibly TRBD1 (6 bases). This CDR3 has 16 amino acids. Between the trimmed V and J ends, which lost 3 bases and 0 bases, there was a span of 12 bases. Germline lookup yields CDR1 MDHEN and CDR2 SYDVKM. The CDR3, as DNA: TGTGCCAGCAGTTTCTCGGGGGCCCTCTCTGGAAACACCATATATTTT. Translation: CASSFSGALSGNTIYF.

V is TRBV20-1 and J is TRBJ2-5; D gene ambiguous. Deletions cut 3 bases from V and 7 bases from J, with 12 bases between. The CDR3 totals 12 residues. Germline CDR1 and CDR2: DFQATT and SNEGSKA (reference sequence). CDR3 DNA: TGCAGTGCTAGTGGGCTGCCTCGGACCCAGTACTTC. Its translation is CSASGLPRTQYF.

This clonotype was detected ten times or more. This chain uses TRBV28 with TRBJ1-6, with TRBD1 matching over 9 bases. V lost 4 bases, J lost 7 bases, and 5 bases stayed unmatched. This CDR3 is built from 15 residues. CDR1 MDHEN and CDR2 SYDVKM come from the germline V gene. The CDR3 DNA follows: TGTGCCAGCAGTTCCTGGACAGGGGACAATTCACCCCTCCACTTT. It is translated as CASSSWTGDNSPLHF.

The chain recombines TRBV6-2 or TRBV6-3 with TRBJ1-1, with D possibly matching TRBD1 (5 bases). CDR1 and CDR2 from the germline V gene are MNHEY and SVGEGT. Trimming removed 4 bases at V and 0 bases at J, with 6 bases between. The CDR3 contains 13 residues. The chain's CDR3 is CASSWGMNTEAFF. The DNA for the CDR3 is TGTGCCAGCAGTTGGGGGATGAACACTGAAGCTTTCTTT.

The rearrangement uses TRBV5-1 and TRBJ2-6; D is undetermined. With 4 bases removed from V and 0 bases from J, the gap between germline ends came to 8 bases. The CDR3 consists of 15 residues. Germline CDR1 is SGHRS and CDR2 is YFSETQ. In nucleotides, the CDR3 is TGCGCCAGCAGCGTTACGAGCTCTGGGGCCAACGTCCTGACTTTC. It specifies CASSVTSSGANVLTF.

This clonotype was seen repeatedly, ten times or more. The chain combines TRBV20-1 with TRBJ2-3; weak D call: TRBD1 (5 bases). Germline V gene lookup returns CDR1 DFQATT and CDR2 SNEGSKA (reference sequence). The V end lost 1 base, the J end lost 0 bases, and 8 bases lay between the germline ends. The CDR3 has 14 amino acids. Here the CDR3 reads CSARGGGSTDTQYF. CDR3 DNA sequence: TGCAGTGCTAGAGGGGGCGGCAGCACAGATACGCAGTATTTT.

In its sample, this clonotype is medium-sized. The chain employs TRBV9 and TRBJ1-5; D may be TRBD1 (6 bases). The CDR3 consists of 14 residues. Between the trimmed V and J ends, which lost 7 bases and 0 bases, there was a span of 11 bases. Germline loops: CDR1 SGDLS, CDR2 YYNGEE. CDR3 loop: CASSTGYSNQPQHF. The DNA for the CDR3 is TGTGCCAGCTCTACAGGGTATAGCAATCAGCCCCAGCATTTT.

The V gene is TRBV12-3 or TRBV12-4, the J gene TRBJ2-7, with D maybe TRBD2 (5 bases). The V end was cut by 3 bases, the J end by 3 bases, with 12 bases between. The length of the CDR3 is 14 residues. DNA for the CDR3: TGTGCCAGCAGTTTCCAGGCTAGCAGCTACGAGCAGTACTTC. The encoded protein is CASSFQASSYEQYF.

This clonotype was seen ten or more times. J is TRBJ1-5 and V is TRBV2; D is undetermined. Trimming took 2 bases from V and 9 from J, leaving 20 bases between them. CDR3 length: 16 residues. Germline V gene lookup returns CDR1 SNHLY and CDR2 FYNNEI. CDR3 nucleotide sequence: TGTGCCAGCAGTGAACTCCCGCGCAGGACGCAAAGGCCCCAGCATTTT. Translated: CASSELPRRTQRPQHF.

This clonotype was observed a few times. The chain carries TRBV7-8 and TRBJ2-3; D gene uncertain. CDR3 length: 15 amino acids. Looked up from germline, CDR1 is SGHVS and CDR2 is FQNEAQ. Trimming stripped 1 base from V and 0 bases from J, with 8 bases between. In DNA form, the CDR3 reads TGTGCCAGCAGCTTAGTCCGGCGGAGCACAGATACGCAGTATTTT. Translating it yields CASSLVRRSTDTQYF.